The 28 T cell receptor beta chains reported below all come from one sample, sequenced in a study of cytomegalovirus exposure and HLA in healthy donors. Primers for the PCR totalled 60 Vbeta and 13 Jbeta. The protocol was immunoSEQ multiplex PCR, while the TCRdb copy is restricted to in-frame clones and leaves out a portion. The profile shows under 150,000 clones, around three quarters of them singletons. Material for sequencing was PBMCs. Receptor source: a man younger than 35 in good health and CMV-seronegative.

The chain employs TRBV12-5 and TRBJ1-2, with D unresolved. Germline CDR1 and CDR2: LGHNT and FRNRAP. This CDR3 region has 13 residues. The ends were cut back, 7 bases at V and 1 base at J, with 10 bases in the middle. The DNA of the CDR3 is TGTGCTAGTGCCATCAACAGTAACTATGGCTACACCTTC. Protein product: CASAINSNYGYTF. The complete variable domain, with remaining parts taken from reference TRBV12-5 and TRBJ1-2, reads DARVTQTPRHKVTEMGQEVTMRCQPILGHNTVFWYRQTMMQGLELLAYFRNRAPLDDSGMPKDRFSAEMPDATLATLKIQPSEPRDSAVYFCASAINSNYGYTFGSGTRLTVV.

The J gene is TRBJ2-7, the V gene TRBV6-1; 7 nucleotides match TRBD2. This CDR3 is 13 amino acids long. The V and J ends lost 4 bases and 2 bases, in that order; junction bases with no gene match: 2. Germline CDR1 and CDR2: MNHNS and SASEGT. The CDR3 here is CASSAREAYEQYV. CDR3 nucleotides: TGTGCCAGCAGTGCTCGGGAGGCCTACGAGCAGTACGTC.

The chain has TRBV6-6 and TRBJ2-5, with TRBD2 as a possible D gene (6 bases). Germline loops: CDR1 MNHNY, CDR2 SVGAGI (reference sequence). V lost 2 bases and J lost 5, with 9 bases in between. There are 13 residues in the CDR3. This CDR3 is CASSYGGRETQYF. In DNA form, the CDR3 reads TGTGCCAGCAGTTACGGGGGGAGGGAGACCCAGTACTTC.

V usage is TRBV28 and J usage is TRBJ2-2; the match to TRBD1 covers 8 bases. The CDR3 totals 15 residues. V lost 6 bases to trimming and J lost 4 bases; unmatched junction nucleotides: 7. Germline V gene lookup returns CDR1 MDHEN and CDR2 SYDVKM. CDR3 residues: CASRSGTGPTGELFF. DNA of the CDR3: TGTGCCAGCAGATCCGGGACAGGTCCCACCGGGGAGCTGTTTTTT.

The chain is built from TRBV5-6 and TRBJ1-6, with a possible D match to TRBD1 (6 bases). V gave up 4 bases and J gave up 7 bases, with 15 bases separating them. CDR1 and CDR2 (germline): SGHDT, YYEEEE. The length of the CDR3 is 15 residues. Written as DNA, the CDR3 is TGTGCCAGCAGCGTAACAGGGTCGGGGAATTCACCCCTCCACTTT. Translating it yields CASSVTGSGNSPLHF.

With respect to this clone: Germline is not matched at one junction end, which may reflect a read error. The gene calls are TRBV29-1 and TRBJ2-3, with 10 nucleotides matching TRBD2. The CDR3 runs to 13 residues. Germline CDR1 and CDR2: SQVTM and ANQGSEA. CDR3 bases: TGCAGCGGTGAAGCGGGAGGGTATCCTACGCAGTATTTT. Translated: CSGEAGGYPTQYF.

The J gene is TRBJ2-5, the V gene TRBV6-1; the match to TRBD1 covers 7 bases. The assigned J gene may be wrong: the sequence end matches TRBJ2-7 better. The CDR3 loop spans 13 amino acids. CDR1 MNHNS and CDR2 SASEGT come from the germline V gene. The CDR3 here is CASGATGTYEQYF. The CDR3 nucleotides read TGTGCCAGCGGTGCGACAGGGACCTACGAGCAGTACTTC.

The J gene is TRBJ1-5, the V gene TRBV28; D perhaps matches TRBD1 (5 bases). Germline-derived CDR1 and CDR2 are MDHEN and SYDVKM. The CDR3 totals 15 residues. The V end lost 5 bases, the J end lost 5 bases, and 16 bases lay between the germline ends. CDR3 bases: TGTGCCAGCAGTATGGAAGGACATGGCGATCAGCCCCAGCATTTT. This codes for CASSMEGHGDQPQHF.

The chain combines TRBV27 with TRBJ1-1; D is unclear. The CDR3 length is 14 residues. V shed 6 bases and J shed 0 bases, with 11 bases lying between them. Germline loops: CDR1 MNHEY, CDR2 SMNVEV (reference sequence). For the CDR3, the DNA is TGTGCCAGCAGAATAGAGAGCATGAACACTGAAGCTTTCTTT. Translated, it gives CASRIESMNTEAFF.

This clone was observed a handful of times. This chain uses TRBV29-1 with TRBJ2-1; 10 bases are shared with TRBD2. This CDR3 comprises 12 residues. J gave up 15 bases and V 3 bases, and 8 bases lay outside the gene matches. The germline V gene encodes CDR1 SQVTM and CDR2 ANQGSEA. The CDR3 sequence: CSVESSGSVLFF. The CDR3 nucleotides read TGCAGCGTTGAGTCTAGCGGGAGCGTGTTGTTCTTC.

The chain recombines TRBV27 with TRBJ2-1, with D perhaps TRBD2 (6 bases). The CDR3 covers 17 residues. The V and J ends lost 5 bases and 4 bases respectively, with 21 bases between them. Germline CDR1 and CDR2: MNHEY and SMNVEV (reference sequence). The CDR3 sequence is CASSPTLTGEIYNEQFF. CDR3 sequence (DNA): TGTGCCAGCAGTCCCACCCTTACGGGAGAGATATACAATGAGCAGTTCTTC.

The rearrangement joins TRBV11-3 to TRBJ1-1; D possibly corresponds to TRBD1 (5 bases). In germline, CDR1 is SGHNT, CDR2 YENEEA. V lost 0 bases and J lost 7, with 9 bases in between. The CDR3 runs 13 residues. CDR3 sequence reads: CASSLDQGNEAFF. The DNA for the CDR3 is TGTGCCAGCAGCTTAGATCAGGGTAATGAAGCTTTCTTT.

The genes are TRBV9 and TRBJ2-3; TRBD2 agrees at 8 bases. Germline CDR1 and CDR2: SGDLS and YYNGEE. V was pared by 4 bases and J by 2 bases, with 3 bases of the junction left unmatched. The CDR3 spans 14 residues. The CDR3 DNA reads as TGTGCCAGCAGCCTTAGCGGGAACACAGATACGCAGTATTTT. It yields the protein CASSLSGNTDTQYF.

V usage is TRBV27 and J usage is TRBJ1-1; 7 nucleotides agree with TRBD1. Trimming took 6 bases from V and 5 from J; bases not matched to a gene: 6. The CDR3 is made up of 13 amino acids. The germline V gene has CDR1 MNHEY and CDR2 SMNVEV (reference sequence). Written as DNA, the CDR3 is TGTGCCAGCAGCACCCGACAGGGTACTGAAGCTTTCTTT. It is translated as CASSTRQGTEAFF.

This clone occurred a few times. This chain uses TRBV30 with TRBJ2-7; D possibly corresponds to TRBD2 (5 bases). Between the trimmed V and J ends, which lost 3 bases and 9 bases, there was a span of 15 bases. Germline loops: CDR1 GTSNPN, CDR2 SVGIG (reference sequence). The CDR3 length is 12 residues. The CDR3 DNA reads TGTGCCTGGAGCGCCGGGGTCGGTGGGCAGTACGTC. Translation gives CAWSAGVGGQYV.

This clone has just one count. CDR3 region: CASSPLRDYTQYF. CDR3 DNA sequence: TGTGCCAGCAGCCCCCTCCGGGACTACACGCAGTATTTT. The gene calls are TRBV7-9 and TRBJ2-3, with 7 bases identical to TRBD2. J lost 9 bases, V lost 5 bases, and 8 bases had no gene match. This CDR3 is built from 13 residues. Germline CDR1 SEHNR, CDR2 FQNEAQ (reference sequence). The full variable domain, in which reference TRBV7-9 and TRBJ2-3 provide the parts outside the CDR3, is DTGVSQNPRHKITKRGQNVTFRCDPISEHNRLYWYRQTLGQGPEFLTYFQNEAQLEKSRLLSDRFSAERPKGSFSTLEIQRTEQGDSAMYLCASSPLRDYTQYFGPGTRLTVL.

The V call is TRBV7-3, the J call TRBJ1-1, with TRBD1 matching over 9 bases. V shed 6 bases and J 5 bases; nucleotides not matched to a gene: 10. There are 15 residues in the CDR3. CDR1 SGHTA and CDR2 FQGTGA come from the germline V gene. This CDR3 is CASRDTGTGRTEAFF. CDR3 DNA sequence: TGTGCCAGCAGAGATACCGGGACAGGGAGGACTGAAGCTTTCTTT.

This clone is a singleton in its sample. This chain joins TRBV7-2 and TRBJ1-3; no reliable D call. The CDR3 consists of 15 residues. V lost 1 base to trimming and J lost 2 bases, with 9 bases between them. Germline loops: CDR1 SGHTA, CDR2 FQGNSA. The CDR3 DNA reads TGTGCCAGCAGCTTAGTTGGCTCACCTGGAAACACCATATATTTT. This encodes CASSLVGSPGNTIYF.

The J gene is TRBJ2-7, the V gene TRBV5-1, with TRBD2 identical over 8 bases. The CDR3 extends over 14 amino acids. V shed 0 bases and J 7 bases; nucleotides not matched to a gene: 6. The germline gives CDR1 SGHRS, CDR2 YFSETQ. This chain's CDR3 is CASSLAGGVEEQYV. The CDR3 nucleotides read TGCGCCAGCAGCTTGGCGGGGGGGGTTGAAGAGCAGTACGTC.

This clone has just one count. The gene calls are TRBV15 and TRBJ2-5; D not certain. The end of the DNA fits TRBJ2-7 better, so the J call may be wrong. Germline CDR1 and CDR2: LNHNV and YYDKDF (reference sequence). CDR3 length equals 15 residues. The CDR3 loop reads CATSSPRHSRYEQYF. CDR3 nucleotides: TGTGCCACCAGCAGCCCGCGGCACTCAAGATACGAGCAGTACTTC.

This chain connects TRBV9 to TRBJ1-2; a weak D match, TRBD1 (6 bases). This CDR3 has 13 residues. V gave up 2 bases and J gave up 8 bases, with 13 bases separating them. From germline, CDR1 is SGDLS and CDR2 YYNGEE. The CDR3 nucleotides read TGTGCCAGCAGCGTCGGGGGGGCATGGGGCTACACCTTC. This translates into CASSVGGAWGYTF.

The chain combines TRBV19 with TRBJ2-3; TRBD1 matches 8 bases. The junction had 11 bases not matched to a gene; V was cut back by 10 bases and J by 5 bases. This CDR3 has 14 amino acids. CDR1 is LNHDA and CDR2 is SQIVND in the germline V gene (reference sequence). The chain's CDR3 is CATKGQGRLDTQYF. In nucleotides, the CDR3 is TGTGCCACCAAAGGACAGGGTCGTTTAGATACGCAGTATTTT. The full variable domain, in which reference TRBV19 and TRBJ2-3 provide the parts outside the CDR3, is DGGITQSPKYLFRKEGQNVTLSCEQNLNHDAMYWYRQDPGQGLRLIYYSQIVNDFQKGDIAEGYSVSREKKESFPLTVTSAQKNPTAFYLCATKGQGRLDTQYFGPGTRLTVL.

The V gene is TRBV18, the J gene TRBJ2-3; D may be TRBD2 (5 bases). V shed 5 bases and J shed 1 base, with 10 bases lying between them. Per germline, CDR1 KGHSH and CDR2 LQKENI. The CDR3 runs 14 residues. Here the CDR3 DNA reads TGTGCCAGCTCAGATTCGCGGGGCACAGATACGCAGTATTTT. Translating it yields CASSDSRGTDTQYF.

V gene TRBV7-2 combines with J gene TRBJ1-3; possible D gene TRBD1, 6 bases. The CDR3 is 15 residues long. Trimming removed 5 bases at V and 3 bases at J, with 14 bases between. Germline lookup yields CDR1 SGHTA and CDR2 FQGNSA. CDR3 bases: TGTGCCAGCAGCCAAGATTCAGGGGATGGAAACACCATATATTTT. It yields the protein CASSQDSGDGNTIYF.

The V and J genes are TRBV6-6 and TRBJ2-7; D possibly corresponds to TRBD1 (5 bases). V was trimmed by 8 bases and J by 6 bases, leaving 20 bases between them. Germline assignment: CDR1 MNHNY and CDR2 SVGAGI (reference sequence). CDR3 length: 14 residues. CDR3 DNA sequence: TGTGCCAGCGGTCCGGCCGACAGTCTATCCGAGCAGTACGTC. Encoded protein: CASGPADSLSEQYV.

The gene calls are TRBV7-3 and TRBJ1-2; the match to TRBD1 covers 7 bases. Germline V gene lookup returns CDR1 SGHTA and CDR2 FQGTGA. With V trimmed by 3 bases and J by 6 bases, 4 bases remained unmatched. The CDR3 length is 13 residues. The CDR3 spells CASSFEGADGYTF. The CDR3 DNA reads as TGTGCCAGCAGCTTCGAGGGGGCGGATGGCTACACCTTC.

This chain links TRBV5-8 with TRBJ1-3; maybe TRBD1 (6 bases). Per the germline V gene, CDR1 is SGHTS and CDR2 is YDEGEE. The CDR3 has 13 residues. Trimming took off 3 bases at V and 2 bases at J, with 6 bases between the two ends. The CDR3 bases are TGTGCCAGCAGCTGGACAGCTGGAAACACCATATATTTT. It codes for CASSWTAGNTIYF.

The chain combines TRBV6-1 with TRBJ2-6; 7 bases align to TRBD2. The V segment lost 1 base and the J segment 1 base; nucleotides outside the gene matches: 7. The CDR3 has 18 residues. Germline V gene sequence: CDR1 MNHNS, CDR2 SASEGT. CDR3 DNA: TGTGCCAGCAGTGAAGTTCGGGACTATAAATCTGGGGCCAACGTCCTGACTTTC. The encoded protein is CASSEVRDYKSGANVLTF.